The 28 T cell receptor beta chains below all came from one sample that was sequenced in a study of T cell responses to AZD1222 COVID-19 vaccine. Method: immunoSEQ multiplex PCR; TCRdb's copy keeps in-frame clones and lacks some. The sample contains some 140,000 clones, roughly 90% of which appear only once. Sequenced material: peripheral blood, taken on day 0 of AZD1222 vaccination. These receptors were obtained from an adult in good health.

This chain uses TRBV9 with TRBJ2-7; D could derive from TRBD1 or TRBD2 (5 bases each). Germline CDR1 and CDR2: SGDLS and YYNGEE. The CDR3 length is 15 residues. V was clipped by 3 bases and J by 2 bases, with 15 bases between them. Here the CDR3 DNA reads TGTGCCAGCAGCGCGACCGGGACCGAAACCTACGAGCAGTACTTC. Amino acid sequence: CASSATGTETYEQYF.

The V and J genes are TRBV29-1 and TRBJ1-5, with D perhaps TRBD1 (5 bases). CDR1 and CDR2 from the germline V gene are SQVTM and ANQGSEA. V was trimmed by 5 bases and J by 3 bases, leaving 17 bases between them. The CDR3 spans 15 residues. CDR3 sequence: CSVSERDGYNQPQHF. CDR3 nucleotide sequence: TGCAGCGTTAGTGAACGGGACGGCTACAATCAGCCCCAGCATTTT.

This rearrangement joins TRBV4-2 to TRBJ2-5; no clear D gene. Germline lookup yields CDR1 LGHNA and CDR2 YNFKEQ. The CDR3 runs to 15 residues. V lost 1 base and J lost 1, with 10 bases in between. This chain's CDR3 is CASSQAYRSQETQYF. Here the CDR3 DNA reads TGTGCCAGCAGCCAAGCTTACCGGAGCCAAGAGACCCAGTACTTC.

J is TRBJ1-3 and V is TRBV15; the D is unclear. This CDR3 comprises 13 residues. Looked up from germline, CDR1 is LNHNV and CDR2 is YYDKDF (reference sequence). Trimming removed 8 bases from V and 3 bases from J, with 11 bases in between. CDR3 sequence (DNA): TGTGCCACCGGGCCACACAATGGAAACACCATATATTTT. Protein sequence: CATGPHNGNTIYF. The full variable domain, its missing parts supplied by reference TRBV15 and TRBJ1-3, is DAMVIQNPRYQVTQFGKPVTLSCSQTLNHNVMYWYQQKSSQAPKLLFHYYDKDFNNEADTPDNFQSRRPNTSFCFLDIRSPGLGDTAMYLCATGPHNGNTIYFGEGSWLTVV.

The gene calls are TRBV9 and TRBJ1-5; TRBD1 matches at 7 bases. Germline CDR1 reads SGDLS; CDR2 reads YYNGEE. The ends lost 4 bases at V and 4 bases at J; junction bases unmatched: 5. This CDR3 spans 14 amino acids. The CDR3 here is CASSQGQLNQPQHF. DNA for the CDR3: TGTGCCAGCAGCCAGGGACAGCTGAATCAGCCCCAGCATTTT.

V is TRBV9 and J is TRBJ2-2; no clear D. Trimming shortened V by 1 base and J by 0 bases, and 7 bases separated the two germline ends. This CDR3 has 15 residues. Germline CDR1 SGDLS, CDR2 YYNGEE. In nucleotides, the CDR3 is TGTGCCAGCAGCGTAAGTACTTCGAACACCGGGGAGCTGTTTTTT. Translation: CASSVSTSNTGELFF.

The chain has TRBV6-2 or TRBV6-3 and TRBJ1-1; TRBD1 matches at 12 bases. The ends lost 4 bases at V and 1 base at J; junction bases unmatched: 7. The germline CDR1 and CDR2 sequences are MNHEY and SVGEGT. The CDR3 is 17 amino acids. CDR3 residues: CASSLRGQGARNTEAFF. The DNA for the CDR3 is TGTGCCAGCAGTTTACGGGGACAGGGGGCACGGAACACTGAAGCTTTCTTT.

V is TRBV10-3 and J is TRBJ2-7; 7 positions agree with TRBD1. The CDR3 length is 13 residues. From germline, CDR1 is ENHRY and CDR2 SYGVKD. V was pared by 7 bases and J by 3 bases, with 6 bases of the junction left unmatched. CDR3 sequence: CAITRDSHYEQYF. The CDR3 coding sequence is TGTGCCATCACCCGGGACAGCCACTACGAGCAGTACTTC.

The chain joins TRBV7-5 to TRBJ2-7; no DNA check was done on the table's D call, TRBD1. TRBV7-5 has pseudogene status. The CDR3 has 16 residues. The CDR3 sequence: CVRRRQTGVLSYEQYF. The CDR3 region has the DNA TGTGTCAGAAGACGACAGACAGGGGTCCTTTCCTACGAGCAGTACTTC.

In DNA, the CDR3 is TGTGCCAGCAAGAATGGGGGACACCACTCCTACGAGCAGTACTTC. Translated: CASKNGGHHSYEQYF. The gene calls are TRBV27 and TRBJ2-7; D might be TRBD1 (6 bases). CDR1 is MNHEY and CDR2 is SMNVEV in the germline V gene (reference sequence). Trimming took 7 bases from V and 0 from J, leaving 16 bases between them. CDR3 length: 15 amino acids.

The chain has TRBV7-2 and TRBJ2-7; 7 bases map to TRBD1. The V segment lost 4 bases and the J segment 3 bases; nucleotides outside the gene matches: 6. CDR3 length: 14 residues. Per germline, CDR1 SGHTA and CDR2 FQGNSA. The CDR3 region has the DNA TGTGCCAGCAGCTCGCGACAGGGACGCTACGAGCAGTACTTC. Amino acid sequence: CASSSRQGRYEQYF.

The rearrangement joins TRBV4-3 to TRBJ1-2, with D tentatively TRBD1 (5 bases). This CDR3 region has 15 residues. The V end lost 1 base, the J end lost 6 bases, and 15 bases lay between the germline ends. Germline-derived CDR1 and CDR2 are LGHNA and YSLEER. The CDR3, as DNA: TGCGCCAGCAGCCAAGTGACCGGGACGTTTGATGGCTACACCTTC. This translates into CASSQVTGTFDGYTF.

The chain combines TRBV6-1 with TRBJ2-3, with D perhaps matching TRBD2 (6 bases). V shed 3 bases and J shed 4 bases, with 17 bases lying between them. Germline V gene lookup returns CDR1 MNHNS and CDR2 SASEGT. CDR3 length: 16 residues. CDR3 protein: CASSDRGIRGSDTQYF. The CDR3 nucleotides read TGTGCCAGCAGTGACCGGGGGATTAGGGGTTCAGATACGCAGTATTTT.

V gene TRBV28 combines with J gene TRBJ1-2; the D gene is possibly TRBD1 (5 bases). Germline V gene lookup returns CDR1 MDHEN and CDR2 SYDVKM. Trimming stripped 5 bases from V and 3 bases from J, with 16 bases between. The CDR3 is made up of 15 amino acids. The CDR3 bases are TGTGCCAGCAGTATGCCTCGGGGGTTTGACTATGGCTACACCTTC. Encoded protein: CASSMPRGFDYGYTF.

The rearrangement uses TRBV19 and TRBJ1-1, with D perhaps matching TRBD1 (6 bases). Trimming took off 6 bases at V and 7 bases at J, with 18 bases between the two ends. CDR1 LNHDA and CDR2 SQIVND come from the germline V gene (reference sequence). The CDR3 contains 14 residues. The CDR3 region is CASSRDRTVDEAFF. DNA for the CDR3: TGTGCCAGTAGCAGGGATCGGACAGTGGATGAAGCTTTCTTT.

The V and J genes are TRBV5-4 and TRBJ2-3, with 7 positions matching TRBD2. Germline V gene lookup returns CDR1 SGHNT and CDR2 YYREEE (reference sequence). The V gene end was trimmed by 2 bases and the J gene end by 6 bases; junction bases not matched to a gene: 9. The CDR3 is made up of 15 amino acids. This chain's CDR3 is CASSLGGRGRDTQYF. In DNA form, the CDR3 reads TGTGCCAGCAGCTTAGGCGGGAGAGGACGTGATACGCAGTATTTT.

The chain uses TRBV29-1 and TRBJ1-1, with a possible D match to TRBD1 (6 bases). CDR3 length equals 12 residues. Germline CDR1 reads SQVTM; CDR2 reads ANQGSEA. Trimming shortened V by 4 bases and J by 5 bases, and 11 bases separated the two germline ends. The CDR3 sequence: CSVATGRTEAFF. The CDR3 DNA sequence: TGCAGCGTTGCAACAGGGAGGACTGAAGCTTTCTTT.

The rearrangement joins TRBV6-1 to TRBJ2-1; 9 nucleotides line up with TRBD2. The CDR3 is 15 residues long. In germline, CDR1 is MNHNS, CDR2 SASEGT. V lost 3 bases to trimming and J lost 5 bases; unmatched junction nucleotides: 5. The CDR3 sequence: CASSDWLAGNNEQFF. CDR3 in DNA: TGTGCCAGCAGTGATTGGCTAGCGGGGAACAATGAGCAGTTCTTC.

V and J are TRBV5-5 and TRBJ1-1, with 8 nucleotides matching TRBD1. CDR1 is SGHKS and CDR2 is YYEKEE in the germline V gene (reference sequence). CDR3 length equals 14 residues. J gave up 0 bases and V 3 bases, and 1 base lay outside the gene matches. CDR3 nucleotides: TGTGCCAGCAGCTGGACAGGGATGAACACTGAAGCTTTCTTT. It translates to CASSWTGMNTEAFF.

The chain links TRBV7-9 to TRBJ2-5; D call uncertain. With 3 bases removed from V and 5 bases from J, the gap between germline ends came to 10 bases. The CDR3 consists of 13 residues. From germline, CDR1 is SEHNR and CDR2 FQNEAQ (reference sequence). CDR3 in amino acids: CASSFPLRETQYF. The CDR3, as DNA: TGTGCCAGCAGCTTCCCGCTCAGGGAGACCCAGTACTTC.

This clone was seen more than once but under ten times. The rearrangement joins TRBV27 to TRBJ1-2, with 9 positions matching TRBD1. The CDR3 runs 16 residues. Germline lookup yields CDR1 MNHEY and CDR2 SMNVEV (reference sequence). V trimming: 0 bases; J trimming: 6 bases; junction bases outside the gene matches: 8. CDR3 loop: CASSLSPQGAGDGYTF. CDR3 DNA sequence: TGTGCCAGCAGTTTATCACCACAGGGGGCAGGGGATGGCTACACCTTC.

The CDR3 is CASSLLRQTPPNTEAFF. For the CDR3, the DNA is TGTGCCAGCAGTTTACTAAGACAGACACCTCCGAACACTGAAGCTTTCTTT. The V call is TRBV28, the J call TRBJ1-1; possible D gene TRBD1, 5 bases. Trimming shortened V by 2 bases and J by 1 base, and 17 bases separated the two germline ends. Germline-derived CDR1 and CDR2 are MDHEN and SYDVKM. The CDR3 has 17 amino acids.

The V call is TRBV7-8, the J call TRBJ1-2; 10 positions agree with TRBD1. Germline CDR1 is SGHVS and CDR2 is FQNEAQ. With V trimmed by 0 bases and J by 4 bases, 11 bases remained unmatched. The CDR3 consists of 18 residues. The CDR3 loop is CASSLAPGQGSGAYGYTF. CDR3 nucleotide sequence: TGTGCCAGCAGCTTAGCACCGGGACAGGGGAGCGGGGCCTATGGCTACACCTTC.

The J gene is TRBJ2-5, the V gene TRBV7-3; TRBD2 aligns across 8 bases. From germline, CDR1 is SGHTA and CDR2 FQGTGA. The CDR3 consists of 13 residues. V lost 5 bases to trimming and J lost 5 bases; unmatched junction nucleotides: 4. The CDR3 region has the DNA TGTGCCAGCAGCCTGAGCGGGGGTGAGACCCAGTACTTC. Translated: CASSLSGGETQYF. Full variable domain (remainder filled in from reference TRBV7-3 and TRBJ2-5): GAGVSQTPSNKVTEKGKYVELRCDPISGHTALYWYRQSLGQGPEFLIYFQGTGAADDSGLPNDRFFAVRPEGSVSTLKIQRTERGDSAVYLCASSLSGGETQYFGPGTRLLVL.

The V gene is TRBV3-1 (or the pseudogene TRBV3-2), the J gene TRBJ2-5; possible D gene TRBD2, 6 bases. Looked up from germline, CDR1 is LGHDT and CDR2 is YNNKEL (reference sequence). This CDR3 region has 15 residues. V was pared by 0 bases and J by 1 base, with 9 bases between. The CDR3 DNA sequence: TGTGCCAGCAGCCAAGATCGGGGGACCCAAGAGACCCAGTACTTC. Residues: CASSQDRGTQETQYF.

The V gene is TRBV6-1, the J gene TRBJ1-1, with D perhaps TRBD1 (6 bases). Trimming took off 2 bases at V and 5 bases at J, with 15 bases between the two ends. Germline V lookup: CDR1 MNHNS, CDR2 SASEGT. The CDR3 consists of 15 residues. The CDR3 sequence is CASSESNRAVTEAFF. The DNA of the CDR3 is TGTGCCAGCAGTGAAAGCAACAGGGCCGTAACTGAAGCTTTCTTT.

The table lists this clone with a count of one. The V and J genes are TRBV7-6 and TRBJ1-6, with 7 bases lining up with TRBD1. The ends lost 6 bases at V and 4 bases at J; junction bases unmatched: 15. The CDR3 totals 18 residues. Germline lookup yields CDR1 SGHVS and CDR2 FNYEAQ. CDR3 loop: CASSRDSPLQSYNSPLHF. CDR3 nucleotide sequence: TGTGCCAGCAGTAGGGACAGCCCTCTACAATCTTATAATTCACCCCTCCACTTT.

The CDR3 nucleotides read TGTGCCAGCTCACCTCCGGGACATCAGAACACTGAAGCTTTCTTT. Translating it yields CASSPPGHQNTEAFF. This chain connects TRBV18 to TRBJ1-1; maybe TRBD1 (6 bases). The CDR3 loop spans 15 amino acids. With 3 bases removed from V and 1 base from J, the gap between germline ends came to 12 bases. The germline V gene has CDR1 KGHSH and CDR2 LQKENI.